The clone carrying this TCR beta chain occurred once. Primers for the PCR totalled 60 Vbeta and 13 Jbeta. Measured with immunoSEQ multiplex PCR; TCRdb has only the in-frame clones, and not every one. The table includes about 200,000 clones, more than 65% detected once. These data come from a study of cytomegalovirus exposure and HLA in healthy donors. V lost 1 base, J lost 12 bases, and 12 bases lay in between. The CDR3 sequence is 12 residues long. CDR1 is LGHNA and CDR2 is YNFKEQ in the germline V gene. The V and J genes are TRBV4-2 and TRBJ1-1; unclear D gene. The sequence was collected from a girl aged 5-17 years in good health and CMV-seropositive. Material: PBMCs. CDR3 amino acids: CASSQVLERPFF. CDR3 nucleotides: TGTGCCAGCAGCCAAGTCTTGGAGCGGCCTTTCTTT.